The TCR beta chain described here comes from a study of shared clonotypes between healthy human individuals. The germline CDR1 and CDR2 sequences are SGDLS and YYNGEE. This CDR3 spans 17 amino acids. Trimming took 0 bases from V and 1 from J; bases not matched to a gene: 5. The donors were all Caucasian adults (living in Nashville, Tennessee). The repertoire was sequenced with immunoSEQ multiplex PCR; TCRdb's copy has only in-frame clones and lacks some. The sample shows around 1.5 million clones, 95% to 99% of them seen only once. The TCR was taken from a man aged 25-45 years in good health. What was sequenced was naive CD4+ T cells sorted from blood. The sample's subset: CD45RA+ positively selected. The V gene is TRBV9, the J gene TRBJ2-2, with 8 bases lining up with TRBD2. DNA for the CDR3: TGTGCCAGCAGCGTAGTTAGCGGGACCTGGAACACCGGGGAGCTGTTTTTT. This gives the protein CASSVVSGTWNTGELFF.